This is a list of T cell receptor beta chains from one sample in a study of glioma-infiltrating T cells. TCRdb re-analysed the multiplex PCR reads in MiXCR, keeping a single row per CDR3 protein. The sample holds 100,000 to 150,000 distinct CDR3 sequences, around a quarter seen once. Sequencing was performed on glioma tissue, nonneoplastic brain tissue, or PBMCs (not recorded which). These receptors originate from a human donor with low-grade glioma or glioblastoma, undergoing nonglioma brain surgery, or in good health (not recorded which). The CDR3 runs from the conserved cysteine through the conserved F or W. A D gene is named only where the DNA matches it firmly. Clone size is stated in some rows and not others, as once, few, many or a class when expanded.

v_call: TRBV3-1; clone_size: -; j_call: TRBJ1-6; d_call: -; cdr3_aa: CASSTRENSPLHF; cdr3_nt: TGTGCCAGCAGCACTCGAGAGAATTCACCCCTCCACTTT
v_call: TRBV19; clone_size: few; j_call: TRBJ1-1; d_call: -; cdr3_aa: CASSIARVNTEAFF; cdr3_nt: TGTGCCAGTAGTATAGCCAGGGTGAACACTGAAGCTTTCTTT
v_call: TRBV19; clone_size: few; j_call: TRBJ2-1; d_call: -; cdr3_aa: CASSKVAVYNEQFF; cdr3_nt: TGTGCCAGTAGTAAGGTAGCGGTATACAATGAGCAGTTCTTC
v_call: TRBV27; clone_size: few; j_call: TRBJ2-5; d_call: TRBD2; cdr3_aa: CASSLSWTSQETQYF; cdr3_nt: TGTGCCAGCAGTCTATCTTGGACTAGTCAAGAGACCCAGTACTTC
v_call: TRBV6-1; clone_size: many; j_call: TRBJ1-1; d_call: -; cdr3_aa: CASSQSDRNTEAFF; cdr3_nt: TGTGCCAGCAGTCAATCGGACAGGAACACTGAAGCTTTCTTT
v_call: TRBV7-9; clone_size: -; j_call: TRBJ2-1; d_call: TRBD2; cdr3_aa: CASSRSGGVYNEQFF; cdr3_nt: TGTGCCAGCAGCCGTAGCGGGGGGGTCTACAATGAGCAGTTCTTC
v_call: TRBV24-1; clone_size: once; j_call: TRBJ2-1; d_call: TRBD2; cdr3_aa: CATSSGGFAYNEQFF; cdr3_nt: TGTGCCACCAGCTCGGGAGGTTTTGCGTACAATGAGCAGTTCTTC
v_call: TRBV11-3; clone_size: few; j_call: TRBJ2-3; d_call: TRBD2; cdr3_aa: CASSPLGGGSITDTQYF; cdr3_nt: TGTGCCAGCAGCCCGCTCGGCGGGGGGTCTATCACAGATACGCAGTATTTT
v_call: TRBV20-1; clone_size: many; j_call: TRBJ1-2; d_call: -; cdr3_aa: CSAREGRSLDGYTF; cdr3_nt: TGCAGTGCTAGAGAGGGGCGGTCCCTAGATGGCTACACCTTC
v_call: TRBV11-2; clone_size: -; j_call: TRBJ1-6; d_call: TRBD1; cdr3_aa: CASSLLDRVSLHF; cdr3_nt: TGTGCCAGCAGCTTATTGGACAGGGTATCCCTCCACTTT
v_call: TRBV6-5; clone_size: -; j_call: TRBJ2-1; d_call: TRBD2; cdr3_aa: CASSVGLAGNEQFF; cdr3_nt: TGTGCCAGCAGTGTAGGGCTAGCGGGAAATGAGCAGTTCTTC
v_call: TRBV6-1; clone_size: many; j_call: TRBJ1-5; d_call: TRBD1; cdr3_aa: CASTEDRPNQPQHF; cdr3_nt: TGTGCCAGCACTGAGGACAGGCCCAATCAGCCCCAGCATTTT
v_call: TRBV7-8; clone_size: few; j_call: TRBJ1-2; d_call: -; cdr3_aa: CATRGARNYGYTF; cdr3_nt: TGTGCCACCCGGGGGGCGCGGAACTATGGCTACACCTTC
v_call: TRBV20-1; clone_size: few; j_call: TRBJ1-5; d_call: TRBD1; cdr3_aa: CSARKDRVSTQPQHF; cdr3_nt: TGCAGTGCTAGGAAAGACAGGGTCTCGACTCAGCCCCAGCATTTT
v_call: TRBV7-2; clone_size: -; j_call: TRBJ2-1; d_call: TRBD1; cdr3_aa: CASSLLTGLTVF; cdr3_nt: TGTGCCAGCAGCTTGTTGACAGGGTTAACGGTCTTC
v_call: TRBV6-1; clone_size: many; j_call: TRBJ2-1; d_call: TRBD2; cdr3_aa: CASSLGGSRNEQFF; cdr3_nt: TGTGCCAGCAGTTTGGGCGGGAGCCGAAATGAGCAGTTCTTC
v_call: TRBV25-1; clone_size: -; j_call: TRBJ2-5; d_call: -; cdr3_aa: CASSDHRLWSQETQYF; cdr3_nt: TGTGCCAGCAGTGATCACCGACTCTGGAGTCAAGAGACCCAGTACTTC
v_call: TRBV6-1; clone_size: few; j_call: TRBJ1-2; d_call: -; cdr3_aa: CASSDRDTPNYGYTF; cdr3_nt: TGTGCCAGCAGTGACCGGGACACGCCCAACTATGGCTACACCTTC
v_call: TRBV10-3; clone_size: -; j_call: TRBJ1-5; d_call: -; cdr3_aa: CAISRGIGSNQPQHF; cdr3_nt: TGTGCCATCAGCCGGGGGATAGGATCAAATCAGCCCCAGCATTTT
v_call: TRBV19; clone_size: -; j_call: TRBJ1-5; d_call: TRBD1; cdr3_aa: CASTLTRQGVDNQPQHF; cdr3_nt: TGTGCCAGTACCTTAACCCGACAGGGAGTTGACAATCAGCCCCAGCATTTT
v_call: TRBV7-2; clone_size: few; j_call: TRBJ1-3; d_call: -; cdr3_aa: CASSQASGASGNTIYF; cdr3_nt: TGCGCCAGCAGCCAAGCATCCGGGGCCTCTGGAAACACCATATATTTT
v_call: TRBV7-9; clone_size: -; j_call: TRBJ1-1; d_call: TRBD1; cdr3_aa: CASSPRQGNTEAFF; cdr3_nt: TGTGCCAGCAGCCCCAGACAGGGGAACACTGAAGCTTTCTTT
v_call: TRBV7-6; clone_size: few; j_call: TRBJ2-5; d_call: -; cdr3_aa: CASSSGGPTAQYF; cdr3_nt: TGTGCCAGCAGCTCCGGGGGGCCCACGGCCCAGTACTTC
v_call: TRBV7-7; clone_size: few; j_call: TRBJ2-5; d_call: -; cdr3_aa: CASSLVPGGTETQYF; cdr3_nt: TGTGCTAGCAGCTTAGTCCCGGGGGGCACAGAGACCCAGTACTTC
v_call: TRBV20-1; clone_size: many; j_call: TRBJ2-5; d_call: TRBD2; cdr3_aa: CSATYLAGDLETQYF; cdr3_nt: TGCAGTGCTACTTATTTAGCGGGGGACTTGGAGACCCAGTACTTC
v_call: TRBV9; clone_size: -; j_call: TRBJ2-1; d_call: -; cdr3_aa: CACSAGNLYNEQFF; cdr3_nt: TGTGCCTGCAGCGCTGGGAATCTCTACAATGAGCAGTTCTTC
v_call: TRBV7-7; clone_size: many; j_call: TRBJ1-5; d_call: -; cdr3_aa: CASSHRTDQPQHF; cdr3_nt: TGTGCCAGCAGCCATCGGACAGATCAGCCCCAGCATTTT
v_call: TRBV19; clone_size: -; j_call: TRBJ1-1; d_call: -; cdr3_aa: CASSTPGTTNTEAFF; cdr3_nt: TGTGCCAGTAGTACACCCGGGACAACGAACACTGAAGCTTTCTTT
v_call: TRBV6-5; clone_size: -; j_call: TRBJ1-4; d_call: -; cdr3_aa: CAISVRADEKLFF; cdr3_nt: TGTGCCATCAGTGTGCGTGCTGACGAAAAACTGTTTTTT
v_call: TRBV29-1; clone_size: -; j_call: TRBJ2-5; d_call: -; cdr3_aa: CSVQTGRYQETQYF; cdr3_nt: TGCAGCGTCCAGACAGGCCGGTACCAAGAGACCCAGTACTTC
v_call: TRBV20-1; clone_size: many; j_call: TRBJ2-5; d_call: -; cdr3_aa: CSARLAASETQYF; cdr3_nt: TGCAGTGCTAGACTGGCGGCGAGCGAGACCCAGTACTTC
v_call: TRBV20-1; clone_size: few; j_call: TRBJ1-6; d_call: -; cdr3_aa: CSASGGGGAGNSPLHF; cdr3_nt: TGCAGTGCTAGCGGAGGGGGGGGCGCGGGGAATTCACCCCTCCACTTT
v_call: TRBV6-1; clone_size: many; j_call: TRBJ2-5; d_call: -; cdr3_aa: CASVGGTDSQYF; cdr3_nt: TGTGCCAGCGTTGGGGGAACTGATTCCCAGTACTTC
v_call: TRBV24-1; clone_size: -; j_call: TRBJ2-4; d_call: -; cdr3_aa: CATSDWRGLNIQYF; cdr3_nt: TGTGCCACCAGTGATTGGCGGGGTCTAAACATTCAGTACTTC
v_call: TRBV18; clone_size: -; j_call: TRBJ1-4; d_call: -; cdr3_aa: CASSEQPAQDAGEKLFF; cdr3_nt: TGTGCCAGCTCAGAACAACCGGCTCAGGATGCGGGTGAAAAACTGTTTTTT
v_call: TRBV5-1; clone_size: -; j_call: TRBJ1-5; d_call: -; cdr3_aa: CASSLAANQPQHF; cdr3_nt: TGCGCCAGCAGCTTGGCGGCAAATCAGCCCCAGCATTTT
v_call: TRBV12-3/TRBV12-4; clone_size: few; j_call: TRBJ1-1; d_call: -; cdr3_aa: CASRNRDWGEAFF; cdr3_nt: TGTGCCAGCCGAAACAGGGATTGGGGTGAAGCTTTCTTT
v_call: TRBV11-2; clone_size: -; j_call: TRBJ1-5; d_call: -; cdr3_aa: CASSLGRAGGAQPQHF; cdr3_nt: TGTGCCAGCAGCTTAGGAAGGGCTGGGGGAGCTCAGCCCCAGCATTTT
v_call: TRBV20-1; clone_size: medium-sized; j_call: TRBJ2-5; d_call: -; cdr3_aa: CSASTRAQETQYF; cdr3_nt: TGCAGTGCTAGTACCAGGGCCCAAGAGACCCAGTACTTC
v_call: TRBV20-1; clone_size: few; j_call: TRBJ1-2; d_call: -; cdr3_aa: CSARDRRLQRDHGYTF; cdr3_nt: TGCAGTGCTAGAGATAGGCGACTCCAAAGAGACCATGGCTACACCTTC
v_call: TRBV11-2; clone_size: few; j_call: TRBJ2-3; d_call: TRBD1; cdr3_aa: CASSSSTGGVLGDTQYF; cdr3_nt: TGTGCCAGCAGCTCCTCGACAGGGGGCGTTTTAGGAGATACGCAGTATTTT
v_call: TRBV20-1; clone_size: few; j_call: TRBJ2-1; d_call: -; cdr3_aa: CSARVGISYNEQLF; cdr3_nt: TGCAGTGCTAGAGTAGGTATCTCCTACAATGAGCAGCTCTTC
v_call: TRBV6-5; clone_size: -; j_call: TRBJ2-1; d_call: -; cdr3_aa: CASSLRSRGSYNEQFF; cdr3_nt: TGTGCCAGCAGCCTACGGAGCAGGGGCTCCTACAATGAGCAGTTCTTC
v_call: TRBV27; clone_size: -; j_call: TRBJ2-1; d_call: TRBD2; cdr3_aa: CASSPAAGESYNEQFF; cdr3_nt: TGTGCCAGCAGCCCCGCGGCGGGGGAATCCTACAATGAGCAGTTCTTC
v_call: TRBV5-4; clone_size: -; j_call: TRBJ2-3; d_call: TRBD2; cdr3_aa: CASSPLLSAGVTTDTQYF; cdr3_nt: TGTGCCAGCAGCCCGCTGTTGTCTGCGGGGGTGACTACAGATACGCAGTATTTT
v_call: TRBV7-2; clone_size: -; j_call: TRBJ2-3; d_call: TRBD2; cdr3_aa: CASSSLAGGRLNTDTQYF; cdr3_nt: TGTGCCAGCAGTTCGCTAGCGGGGGGACGACTAAACACAGATACGCAGTATTTT
v_call: TRBV5-1; clone_size: -; j_call: TRBJ1-6; d_call: -; cdr3_aa: CASSFQGWSPLHF; cdr3_nt: TGCGCCAGCAGCTTCCAGGGTTGGTCACCCCTCCACTTT
v_call: TRBV24-1; clone_size: -; j_call: TRBJ2-2; d_call: TRBD2; cdr3_aa: CATSDFVLAGNTGELFF; cdr3_nt: TGTGCCACCAGTGATTTCGTACTAGCGGGGAACACCGGGGAGCTGTTTTTT
v_call: TRBV28; clone_size: -; j_call: TRBJ1-5; d_call: -; cdr3_aa: CASRSGQRGNQPQHF; cdr3_nt: TGTGCCAGCAGATCCGGACAGCGGGGCAATCAGCCCCAGCATTTT
v_call: TRBV6-2/TRBV6-3; clone_size: many; j_call: TRBJ2-5; d_call: TRBD2; cdr3_aa: CASSYGPAGVQETQYF; cdr3_nt: TGTGCCAGCAGTTACGGGCCAGCGGGGGTCCAAGAGACCCAGTACTTC
v_call: TRBV7-2; clone_size: -; j_call: TRBJ2-3; d_call: -; cdr3_aa: CASSLFGGFTDTQYF; cdr3_nt: TGTGCCAGCAGCTTATTTGGGGGGTTCACAGATACGCAGTATTTT
v_call: TRBV19; clone_size: -; j_call: TRBJ1-4; d_call: -; cdr3_aa: CASKETGPTNEKLFF; cdr3_nt: TGTGCCAGTAAGGAAACAGGGCCAACTAATGAAAAACTGTTTTTT
v_call: TRBV3-1; clone_size: few; j_call: TRBJ2-1; d_call: -; cdr3_aa: CASSQALHEQFF; cdr3_nt: TGTGCCAGCAGCCAAGCCCTGCATGAGCAGTTCTTC
v_call: TRBV20-1; clone_size: many; j_call: TRBJ2-1; d_call: -; cdr3_aa: CSADSQSRGGDEQFF; cdr3_nt: TGCAGTGCGGACAGCCAGAGCCGGGGAGGGGATGAGCAGTTCTTC
v_call: TRBV10-3; clone_size: -; j_call: TRBJ1-1; d_call: TRBD1; cdr3_aa: CATWTGTKVLNTEAFF; cdr3_nt: TGTGCCACTTGGACAGGAACAAAGGTTCTAAACACTGAAGCTTTCTTT
v_call: TRBV19; clone_size: -; j_call: TRBJ1-2; d_call: -; cdr3_aa: CASQSSTSSPGGYTF; cdr3_nt: TGTGCCAGTCAGTCGTCCACAAGCTCCCCCGGGGGCTACACCTTC
v_call: TRBV25-1; clone_size: few; j_call: TRBJ1-4; d_call: -; cdr3_aa: CASSGNRKKLFF; cdr3_nt: TGTGCCAGCAGTGGAAACAGGAAAAAACTGTTTTTT